Shown below are 5 T cell receptor beta chains from a single sample sequenced in a study of glioma-infiltrating T cells after dendritic cell vaccination. Only in-frame clones appear in the TCRdb table, and some are missing; sequencing was by immunoSEQ multiplex PCR. Of about 96,000 clones in the sample, about 79% were seen once. Sequencing was performed on blood, taken before dendritic cell vaccination. These TCRs come from a human donor with glioblastoma.

The chain couples TRBV18 to TRBJ1-2; D perhaps matches TRBD1 (6 bases). The CDR3 sequence is 13 residues long. Per the germline V gene, CDR1 is KGHSH and CDR2 is LQKENI. The V gene lost 6 bases and the J gene lost 7 bases, with 15 bases spanning the gap. The CDR3 loop is CASSGVQGRGYTF. The CDR3 DNA sequence: TGTGCCAGCTCCGGAGTACAGGGTCGTGGCTACACCTTC.

The chain carries TRBV2 and TRBJ2-1; the match to TRBD2 covers 8 bases. The germline gives CDR1 SNHLY, CDR2 FYNNEI. V lost 6 bases and J lost 7; bases outside the gene matches: 11. This CDR3 comprises 15 residues. In DNA, the CDR3 is TGTGCCAGCAGAAAACTAGCGGCCCGAGGGAATGAGCAGTTCTTC. As protein: CASRKLAARGNEQFF.

The chain combines TRBV29-1 with TRBJ1-1, with 8 nucleotides matching TRBD1. Germline values: CDR1 SQVTM, CDR2 ANQGSEA. Germline trimming cut 5 bases from V and 5 bases from J; bases unmatched to any gene: 1. The CDR3 has 11 residues. The CDR3 sequence is CSVHRGTEAFF. CDR3 DNA sequence: TGCAGCGTTCACAGGGGGACTGAAGCTTTCTTT.

V is TRBV18 and J is TRBJ2-5, with a weak D call TRBD2 (5 bases). There are 14 residues in the CDR3. From germline, CDR1 is KGHSH and CDR2 LQKENI. Trimming took off 5 bases at V and 9 bases at J, with 19 bases between the two ends. CDR3 bases: TGTGCCAGCTCATCTACATCCGGGCCCGGGGCCCAGTACTTC. It is translated as CASSSTSGPGAQYF.

The J gene is TRBJ1-6, the V gene TRBV10-1, with D possibly TRBD1 on 6 matching bases. V was shortened by 5 bases and J by 7 bases, with 9 bases between the two germline ends. CDR1 is WNHNN and CDR2 is SYGVQD in the germline V gene (reference sequence). The CDR3 spans 13 residues. CDR3 amino acids: CASSQGTNSPLHF. As DNA, the CDR3 is TGCGCCAGCAGTCAGGGGACGAATTCACCCCTCCACTTT.